A selection of T cell receptor beta chains follows, all from one sample in a study of shared clonotypes between healthy human individuals. The repertoire was sequenced with immunoSEQ multiplex PCR; TCRdb's copy has only in-frame clones and lacks some. Of about 2 million clones listed, about 95% were seen once; the top ten hold roughly 1%. Sequenced input: naive CD8+ T cells sorted from blood. These TCRs come from a man in his late teens or twenties in good health. The CDR3 runs from the conserved cysteine through the conserved F or W. A D gene is named only where the DNA matches it firmly. Clone sizes are given selectively: once, few, many, or a class where the clone is expanded.

>TRBV5-1|TRBJ1-1|NA|NA
TGCGCCAGCAGCTTCTTTGGGAACACTGAAGCTTTCTTT
CASSFFGNTEAFF
>TRBV7-7|TRBJ2-3|NA|TRBD2
TGTGCTAGCAGCTTAAGACTAGCGGGAGCCGGCCCAGATACGCAGTATTTT
CASSLRLAGAGPDTQYF
>TRBV5-5|TRBJ2-7|NA|NA
TGTGCCACCTCTCTGGGGTTTTCCTCGTACGAGCAGTACTTC
CATSLGFSSYEQYF
>TRBV7-9|TRBJ1-6|NA|TRBD1
TGTGCCAGCAGCTCCCAGGGGGAATTTGGTTCACCCCTCCACTTT
CASSSQGEFGSPLHF
>TRBV10-3|TRBJ2-5|NA|NA
TGTGCCATCAGTGAGTCAGACTTCCAAGAGACCCAGTACTTC
CAISESDFQETQYF
>TRBV4-1|TRBJ2-5|NA|TRBD1
TGCGCCAGCAGCCACCAACCGACAGGGGGTTACCAAGAGACCCAGTACTTC
CASSHQPTGGYQETQYF
>TRBV4-1|TRBJ2-7|once|TRBD1
TGCGCCAGCAGCCCGGGGACAGAGTACGAGCAGTACTTC
CASSPGTEYEQYF
>TRBV2|TRBJ1-4|NA|NA
TGTGCCAGCAGTGAGTTGGAGTCGAATGAAAAACTGTTTTTT
CASSELESNEKLFF
>TRBV5-1|TRBJ2-2|NA|NA
TGCGCCAGCAGCTTTTTATTGAGTCCCAACACCGGGGAGCTGTTTTTT
CASSFLLSPNTGELFF
>TRBV6-5|TRBJ2-7|NA|NA
TGTGCCAGCAGTTATGGGGGCGAAAGCTCCTACGAGCAGTACTTC
CASSYGGESSYEQYF
>TRBV2|TRBJ2-7|NA|NA
TGTGCCAGCAGTGGGACCGCCACCTACGAGCAGTACTTC
CASSGTATYEQYF
>TRBV5-1|TRBJ2-1|NA|TRBD2
TGCGCCAGCAGCCCTGGACTAGCGGGAAGTAACAATGAGCAGTTCTTC
CASSPGLAGSNNEQFF
>TRBV27|TRBJ1-5|NA|NA
TGTGCCAGCAGTTTTTGGGTGGATCAGCCCCAGCATTTT
CASSFWVDQPQHF
>TRBV7-6|TRBJ1-2|once|NA
TGTGCCACCATCCCTCTCGCAGGGGACTATGGCTACACCTTC
CATIPLAGDYGYTF
>TRBV5-1|TRBJ2-6|once|TRBD1
TGCGCCAGCAGCCCTGCCCCACAGGGGGCTGTCTCAGGGGCCAACGTCCTGACTTTC
CASSPAPQGAVSGANVLTF
>TRBV27|TRBJ1-1|NA|NA
TGTGCCAGCAGCCCGGTCGGGGGTACCAACACTGAAGCTTTCTTT
CASSPVGGTNTEAFF
>TRBV2|TRBJ2-3|NA|NA
TGTGCCAGCAGTGTTTACGATACAGATACGCAGTATTTT
CASSVYDTDTQYF
>TRBV7-6|TRBJ2-1|NA|TRBD2
TGTGCCAGCAGCTTAGAAGCGGGGACTAGATATGCTGAGCAGTTCTTC
CASSLEAGTRYAEQFF
>TRBV10-2|TRBJ2-2|NA|NA
TGCGCCAGCAGTGCCTATTTGAACACCGGGGAGCTGTTTTTT
CASSAYLNTGELFF
>TRBV2|TRBJ2-1|NA|TRBD2
TGTGCCAGCAGTGATACCGGGACTAGCGGGAGCGTGAGCTCCTACAATGAGCAGTTCTTC
CASSDTGTSGSVSSYNEQFF
>TRBV11-1|TRBJ1-5|NA|NA
TGTGCCAGCAGCTTAGGTGGTTACAATCAGCCCCAGCATTTT
CASSLGGYNQPQHF
>TRBV27|TRBJ2-7|NA|TRBD2
TGTGCCAGCAGTTTTGGGCGGGAGGGCCTCTACGAGCAGTACTTC
CASSFGREGLYEQYF
>TRBV7-9|TRBJ2-3|NA|NA
TGTGCCAGCACCACGCTTCTAAGCACAGATACGCAGTATTTT
CASTTLLSTDTQYF
>TRBV9|TRBJ2-7|NA|NA
TGTGCCAGCAGCGAAGGAGTCTCCTACGAGCAGTACTTC
CASSEGVSYEQYF
>TRBV27|TRBJ1-5|once|NA
TGTGCCAGCAGTTCAACAGGGCAGCCCCAGCATTTT
CASSSTGQPQHF